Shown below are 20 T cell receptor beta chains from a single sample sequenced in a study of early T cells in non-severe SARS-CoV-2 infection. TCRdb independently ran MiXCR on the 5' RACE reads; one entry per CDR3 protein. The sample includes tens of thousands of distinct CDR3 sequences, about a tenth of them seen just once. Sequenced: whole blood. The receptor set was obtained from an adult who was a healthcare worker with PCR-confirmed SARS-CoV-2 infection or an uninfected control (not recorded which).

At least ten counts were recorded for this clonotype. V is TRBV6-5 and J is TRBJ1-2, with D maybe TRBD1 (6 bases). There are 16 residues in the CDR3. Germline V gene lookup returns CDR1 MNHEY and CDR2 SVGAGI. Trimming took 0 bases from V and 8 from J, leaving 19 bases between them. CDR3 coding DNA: TGTGCCAGCAGTTACTCGATTGGGGCAGGGGAGGGCGGCTACACCTTC. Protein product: CASSYSIGAGEGGYTF.

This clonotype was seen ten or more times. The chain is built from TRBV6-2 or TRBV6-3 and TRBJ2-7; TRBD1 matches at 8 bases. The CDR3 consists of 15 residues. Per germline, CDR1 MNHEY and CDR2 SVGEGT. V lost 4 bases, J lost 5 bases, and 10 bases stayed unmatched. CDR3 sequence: CASSFGQGPTNEQYF. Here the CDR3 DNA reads TGTGCCAGCAGTTTCGGACAGGGACCTACCAACGAGCAGTACTTC.

The chain's CDR3 is CASSYSENSPLHF. The CDR3 region has the DNA TGTGCCAGCAGTTACTCGGAGAATTCACCCCTCCACTTT. V is TRBV6-2 or TRBV6-3 and J is TRBJ1-6; D is uncertain. The ends were cut back, 0 bases at V and 7 bases at J, with 4 bases in the middle. The CDR3 length is 13 residues. Germline loops: CDR1 MNHEY, CDR2 SVGEGT.

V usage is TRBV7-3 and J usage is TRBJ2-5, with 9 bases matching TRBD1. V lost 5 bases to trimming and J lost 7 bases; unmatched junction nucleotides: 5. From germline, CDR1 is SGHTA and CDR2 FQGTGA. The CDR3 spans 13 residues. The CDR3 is CASSPGTGWTQYF. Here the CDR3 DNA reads TGTGCCAGCAGCCCAGGGACAGGGTGGACCCAGTACTTC.

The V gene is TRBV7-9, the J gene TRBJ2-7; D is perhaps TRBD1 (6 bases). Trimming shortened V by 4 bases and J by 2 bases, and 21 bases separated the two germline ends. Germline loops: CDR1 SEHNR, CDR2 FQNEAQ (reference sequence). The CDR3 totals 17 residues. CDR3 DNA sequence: TGTGCCAGCAGCTCGGCCCAGGGGACGGGGAAACCCTACGAGCAGTACTTC. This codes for CASSSAQGTGKPYEQYF.

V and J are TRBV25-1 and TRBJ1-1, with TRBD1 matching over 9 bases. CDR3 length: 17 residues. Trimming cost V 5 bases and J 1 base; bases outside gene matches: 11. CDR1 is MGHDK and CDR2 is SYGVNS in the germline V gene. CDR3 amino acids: CASSPNRRDRENTEAFF. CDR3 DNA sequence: TGTGCCAGCAGTCCTAATCGCCGGGACAGGGAGAACACTGAAGCTTTCTTT.

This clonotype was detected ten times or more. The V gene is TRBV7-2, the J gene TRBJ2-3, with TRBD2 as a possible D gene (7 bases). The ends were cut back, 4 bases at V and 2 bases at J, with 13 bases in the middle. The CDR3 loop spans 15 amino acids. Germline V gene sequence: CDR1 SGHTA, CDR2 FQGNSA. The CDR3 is CASSWGGAFTDTQYF. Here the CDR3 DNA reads TGTGCCAGCAGCTGGGGGGGGGCGTTCACAGATACGCAGTATTTT.

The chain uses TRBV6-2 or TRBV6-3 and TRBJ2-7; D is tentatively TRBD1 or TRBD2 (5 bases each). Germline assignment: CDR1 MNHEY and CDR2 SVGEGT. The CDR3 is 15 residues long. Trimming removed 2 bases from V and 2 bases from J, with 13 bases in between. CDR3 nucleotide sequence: TGTGCCAGCAGTTACGAGGGGCGAGTCCCCTACGAGCAGTACTTC. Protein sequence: CASSYEGRVPYEQYF.

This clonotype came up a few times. The CDR3 nucleotides read TGTGCCAGCAGCCGAGATGTCGGTATGGCTCGGGAGCGAAATGAAGCTTTCTTT. Protein product: CASSRDVGMARERNEAFF. The gene calls are TRBV13 and TRBJ1-1; no definite D call. This CDR3 is 18 amino acids long. Between the trimmed V and J ends, which lost 5 bases and 7 bases, there was a span of 29 bases. The germline CDR1 and CDR2 sequences are PRHDT and FYEKMQ (reference sequence).

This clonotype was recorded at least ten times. The CDR3 here is CASGTGTGNTIYF. The DNA for the CDR3 is TGTGCCAGCGGGACAGGGACTGGAAACACCATATATTTT. The V gene is TRBV7-8, the J gene TRBJ1-3; 9 nucleotides agree with TRBD1. There are 13 residues in the CDR3. Germline CDR1 is SGHVS and CDR2 is FQNEAQ. The junction had 1 base not matched to a gene; V was cut back by 8 bases and J by 2 bases.

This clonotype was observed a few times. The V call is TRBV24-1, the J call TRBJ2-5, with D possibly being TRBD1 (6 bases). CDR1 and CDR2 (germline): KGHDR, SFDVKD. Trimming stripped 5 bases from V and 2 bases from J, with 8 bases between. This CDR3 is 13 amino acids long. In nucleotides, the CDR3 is TGTGCCACCAGTGGGACAGTACAAGAGACCCAGTACTTC. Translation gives CATSGTVQETQYF.

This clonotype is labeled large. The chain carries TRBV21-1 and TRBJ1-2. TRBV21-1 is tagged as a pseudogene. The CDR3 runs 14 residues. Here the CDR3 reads CASSKSKGNYGYTF. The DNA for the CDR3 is TGTGCCAGCAGCAAGTCGAAAGGGAACTATGGCTACACCTTC.

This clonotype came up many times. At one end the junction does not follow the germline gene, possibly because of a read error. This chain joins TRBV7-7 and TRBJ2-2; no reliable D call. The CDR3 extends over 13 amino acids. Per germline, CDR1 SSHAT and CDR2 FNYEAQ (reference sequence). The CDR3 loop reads CASSSENTGELFF. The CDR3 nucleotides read TGTGCTAGCAGCTCCGAGAACACCGGGGAGCTGTTTTTT.

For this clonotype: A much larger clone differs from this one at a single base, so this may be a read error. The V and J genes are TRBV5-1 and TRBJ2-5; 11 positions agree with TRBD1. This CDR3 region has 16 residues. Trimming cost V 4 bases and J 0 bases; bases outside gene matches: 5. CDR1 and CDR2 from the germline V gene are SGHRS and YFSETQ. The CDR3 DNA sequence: TGCGCCAGCAGCCCCGGGACAGGGGGGCACCAAGAGACCCAGTACTTC. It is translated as CASSPGTGGHQETQYF.

The CDR3 DNA sequence: TGTGCCAGCGGCAGCAGGGTGAAGAACACTGAAGCTTTCTTT. Its protein product is CASGSRVKNTEAFF. V usage is TRBV7-2 and J usage is TRBJ1-1; tentative D call: TRBD1 (5 bases). The V gene lost 8 bases and the J gene lost 1 base, with 14 bases spanning the gap. The CDR3 has 14 amino acids. From germline, CDR1 is SGHTA and CDR2 FQGNSA. Filled out from reference TRBV7-2 and TRBJ1-1, the complete variable domain reads GAGVSQSPSNKVTEKGKDVELRCDPISGHTALYWYRQSLGQGLEFLIYFQGNSAPDKSGLPSDRFSAERTGGSVSTLTIQRTQQEDSAVYLCASGSRVKNTEAFFGQGTRLTVV.

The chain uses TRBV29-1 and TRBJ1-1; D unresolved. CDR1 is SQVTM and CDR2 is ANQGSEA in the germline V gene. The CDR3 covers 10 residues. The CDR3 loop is CSGLNTEAFF. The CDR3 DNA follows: TGCAGTGGACTGAACACTGAAGCTTTCTTT.

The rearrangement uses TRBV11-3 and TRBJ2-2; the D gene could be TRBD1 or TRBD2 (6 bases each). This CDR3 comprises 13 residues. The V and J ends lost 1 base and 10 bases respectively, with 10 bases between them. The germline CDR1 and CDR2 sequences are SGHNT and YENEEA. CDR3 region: CASSLAGAEELFF. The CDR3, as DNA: TGTGCCAGCAGCTTAGCGGGGGCGGAGGAGCTGTTTTTT.

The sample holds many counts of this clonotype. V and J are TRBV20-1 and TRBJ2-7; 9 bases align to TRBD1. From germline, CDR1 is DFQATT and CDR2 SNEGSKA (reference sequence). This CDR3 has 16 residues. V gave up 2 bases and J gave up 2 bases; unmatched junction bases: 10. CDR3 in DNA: TGCAGTGCTAGATTACCCCGGACAGGGGATCCCTACGAGCAGTACTTC. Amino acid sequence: CSARLPRTGDPYEQYF.

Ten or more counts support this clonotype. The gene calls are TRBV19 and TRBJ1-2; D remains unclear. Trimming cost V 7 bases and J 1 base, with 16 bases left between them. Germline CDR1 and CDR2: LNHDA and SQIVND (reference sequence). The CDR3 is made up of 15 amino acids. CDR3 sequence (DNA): TGTGCCAGTATTGTCAGCGCAACGCTTAACTATGGCTACACCTTC. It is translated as CASIVSATLNYGYTF.

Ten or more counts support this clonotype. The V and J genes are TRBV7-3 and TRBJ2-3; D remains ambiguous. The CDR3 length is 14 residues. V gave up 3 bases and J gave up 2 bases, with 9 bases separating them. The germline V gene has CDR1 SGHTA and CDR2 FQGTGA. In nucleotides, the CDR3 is TGTGCCAGCAGCTTTGGGCAGTACACAGATACGCAGTATTTT. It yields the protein CASSFGQYTDTQYF.